This T cell receptor (beta chain) was sequenced for a study of T-cell reconstitution after alpha-beta-depleted transplantation in children. Trimming took off 2 bases at V and 7 bases at J, with 5 bases between the two ends. CDR1 MDHEN and CDR2 SYDVKM come from the germline V gene. This CDR3 spans 11 amino acids. This clonotype was counted between two and nine times. Using unique molecular identifiers, the investigators prepared the TCRbeta library. TCRdb analysed the PCR reads with MiXCR anew, one entry per CDR3 protein. Here the sample spans about 500,000 distinct CDR3 sequences, 32% being singletons.

This specimen consisted of PBMCs from the stem cell graft donor, obtained from the stem cell graft. This clonotype was sampled from a human donor who donated a stem cell graft to a child with aplastic anemia. The genes are TRBV28 and TRBJ1-1; D ambiguous. CDR3: CASSLKSEAFF. The CDR3 nucleotides read TGTGCCAGCAGTTTAAAGAGTGAAGCTTTCTTT.